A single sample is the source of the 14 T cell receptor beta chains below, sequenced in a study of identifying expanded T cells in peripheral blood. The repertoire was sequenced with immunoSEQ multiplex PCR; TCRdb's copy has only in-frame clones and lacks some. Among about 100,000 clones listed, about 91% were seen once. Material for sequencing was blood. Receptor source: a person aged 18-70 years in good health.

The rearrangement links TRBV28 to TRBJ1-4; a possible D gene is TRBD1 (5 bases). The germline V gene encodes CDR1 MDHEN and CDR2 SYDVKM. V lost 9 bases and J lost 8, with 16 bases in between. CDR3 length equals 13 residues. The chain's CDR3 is CASTGQPDEKLFF. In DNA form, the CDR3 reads TGTGCCAGTACGGGGCAGCCGGACGAAAAACTGTTTTTT.

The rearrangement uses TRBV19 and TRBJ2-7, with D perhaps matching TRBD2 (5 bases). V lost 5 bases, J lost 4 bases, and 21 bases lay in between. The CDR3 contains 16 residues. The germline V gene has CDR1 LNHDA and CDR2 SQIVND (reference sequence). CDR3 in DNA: TGTGCCAGTAGTGCTTTCCAGGACTTTGGGCGATACGAGCAGTACTTC. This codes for CASSAFQDFGRYEQYF.

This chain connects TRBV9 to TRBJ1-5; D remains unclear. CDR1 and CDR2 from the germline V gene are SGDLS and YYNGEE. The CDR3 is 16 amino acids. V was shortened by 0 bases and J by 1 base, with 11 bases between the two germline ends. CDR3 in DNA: TGTGCCAGCAGCGTAGGAGGACCGGGCAGCAATCAGCCCCAGCATTTT. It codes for CASSVGGPGSNQPQHF.

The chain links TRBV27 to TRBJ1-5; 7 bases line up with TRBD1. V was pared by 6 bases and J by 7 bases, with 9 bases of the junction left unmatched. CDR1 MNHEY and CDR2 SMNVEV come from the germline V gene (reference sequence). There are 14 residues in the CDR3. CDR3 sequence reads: CASRKGGSRQPQHF. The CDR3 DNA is TGTGCCAGCAGAAAAGGGGGCTCAAGGCAGCCCCAGCATTTT.

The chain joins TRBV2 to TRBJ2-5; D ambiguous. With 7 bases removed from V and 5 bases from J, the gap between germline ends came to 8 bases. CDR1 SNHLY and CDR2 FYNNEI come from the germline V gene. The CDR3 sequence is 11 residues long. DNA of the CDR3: TGTGCCAGCATATATGCGGAGACCCAGTACTTC. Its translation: CASIYAETQYF.

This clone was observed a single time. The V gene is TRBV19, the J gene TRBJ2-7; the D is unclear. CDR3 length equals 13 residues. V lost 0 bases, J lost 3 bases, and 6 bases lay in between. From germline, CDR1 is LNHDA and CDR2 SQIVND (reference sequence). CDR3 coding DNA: TGTGCCAGTAGTATAGATGGCGGCTACGAGCAGTACTTC. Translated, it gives CASSIDGGYEQYF.

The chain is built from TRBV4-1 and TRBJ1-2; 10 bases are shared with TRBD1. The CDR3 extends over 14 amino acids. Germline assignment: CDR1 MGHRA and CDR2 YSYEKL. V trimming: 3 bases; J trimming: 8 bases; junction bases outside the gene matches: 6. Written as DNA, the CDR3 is TGCGCCAGCAGCCAGAGACAGGGGGCGGGAGGCTACACCTTC. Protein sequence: CASSQRQGAGGYTF.

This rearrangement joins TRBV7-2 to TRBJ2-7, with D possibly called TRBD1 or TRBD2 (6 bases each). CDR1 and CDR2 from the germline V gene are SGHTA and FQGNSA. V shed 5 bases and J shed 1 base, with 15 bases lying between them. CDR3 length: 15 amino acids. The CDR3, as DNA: TGTGCCAGCAGCCTTGTGGGGGGCGATTCCTACGAGCAGTACTTC. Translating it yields CASSLVGGDSYEQYF.

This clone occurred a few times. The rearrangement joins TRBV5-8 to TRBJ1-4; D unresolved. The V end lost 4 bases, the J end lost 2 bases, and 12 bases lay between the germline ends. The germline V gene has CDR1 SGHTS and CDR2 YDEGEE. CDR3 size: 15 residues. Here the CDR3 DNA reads TGTGCCAGCAGCGATTGGTCAGAGACTAATGAAAAACTGTTTTTT. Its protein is CASSDWSETNEKLFF.

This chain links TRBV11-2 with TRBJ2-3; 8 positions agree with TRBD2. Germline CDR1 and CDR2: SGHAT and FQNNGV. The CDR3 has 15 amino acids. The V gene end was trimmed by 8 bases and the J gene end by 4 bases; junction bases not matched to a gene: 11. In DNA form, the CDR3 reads TGTGCCAGCGGGCGGGCGGGAGGATATGCAGATACGCAGTATTTT. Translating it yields CASGRAGGYADTQYF.

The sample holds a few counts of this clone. CDR3 nucleotide sequence: TGCAGCGTGGGAGGGGTCGGTTATGGCTACACCTTC. Translation: CSVGGVGYGYTF. The chain combines TRBV29-1 with TRBJ1-2, with a tentative D call TRBD1 (5 bases). CDR1 is SQVTM and CDR2 is ANQGSEA in the germline V gene. This CDR3 is built from 12 residues. Trimming removed 6 bases at V and 5 bases at J, with 13 bases between.

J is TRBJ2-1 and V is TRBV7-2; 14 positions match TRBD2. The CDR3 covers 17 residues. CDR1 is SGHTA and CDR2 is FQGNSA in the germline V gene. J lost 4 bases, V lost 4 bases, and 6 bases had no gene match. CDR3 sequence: CASSSRTSGGMYNEQFF. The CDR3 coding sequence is TGTGCCAGCAGCTCCCGGACTAGCGGGGGGATGTACAATGAGCAGTTCTTC.

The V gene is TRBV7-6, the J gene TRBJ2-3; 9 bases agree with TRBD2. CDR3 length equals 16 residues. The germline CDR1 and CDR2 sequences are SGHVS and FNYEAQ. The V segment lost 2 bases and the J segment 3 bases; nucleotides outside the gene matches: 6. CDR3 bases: TGTGCCAGCAGCTTACTAGCGGGACACTCAACAGATACGCAGTATTTT. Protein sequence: CASSLLAGHSTDTQYF.

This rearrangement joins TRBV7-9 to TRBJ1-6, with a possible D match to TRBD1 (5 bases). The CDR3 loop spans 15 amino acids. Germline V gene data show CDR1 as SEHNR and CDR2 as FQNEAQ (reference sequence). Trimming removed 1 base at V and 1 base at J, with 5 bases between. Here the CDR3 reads CASSLEGSYNSPLHF. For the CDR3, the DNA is TGTGCCAGCAGCTTAGAGGGGTCCTATAATTCACCCCTCCACTTT.